This T cell receptor (beta chain) came from a study of tumor-infiltrating lymphocytes in primary liver carcinoma. As for the study in general: Samples gave roughly 3.5 to 7.5 million productive TCRbeta reads, similar across tissue types.

Findings of the study overall: No more than about 8-24% of top clones could be seen in all five tumor regions. Significantly larger top-250-clone fractions were found in tumors than in blood (p = 0.039).

From roughly 21-30 mg of unsorted bulk tissue, DNA and RNA were co-extracted together. Donors were untreated and chronically infected with HBV. The input was 500 ng total RNA; TCR beta cDNA was made from it with a constant-region primer. TCR beta libraries came from three nested multiplex PCR rounds using slightly modified ARM-PCR. Each CDR3 protein is one row after TCRdb ran MiXCR on the multiplex PCR reads. The sample shows more than 95,000 distinct CDR3 sequences, 60% to 80% of them seen only once. This clonotype was picked up one time. What it binds is unknown. This TCR was sampled from a woman in her sixties or seventies with primary liver carcinoma and hepatitis B virus infection. What was sequenced was liver tumor tissue from sampling region 3. Subset noted: tumor region T3, left-lateral pole.

The CDR3 loop is CASTHRTGFDNQPQHF. CDR3 DNA sequence: TGTGCCAGCACCCACCGGACAGGGTTTGACAACCAGCCCCAGCATTTT. The chain employs TRBV21-1 and TRBJ1-5; TRBD1 was called by the table and not checked on the DNA. TRBV21-1 is listed as a pseudogene. There are 16 residues in the CDR3.